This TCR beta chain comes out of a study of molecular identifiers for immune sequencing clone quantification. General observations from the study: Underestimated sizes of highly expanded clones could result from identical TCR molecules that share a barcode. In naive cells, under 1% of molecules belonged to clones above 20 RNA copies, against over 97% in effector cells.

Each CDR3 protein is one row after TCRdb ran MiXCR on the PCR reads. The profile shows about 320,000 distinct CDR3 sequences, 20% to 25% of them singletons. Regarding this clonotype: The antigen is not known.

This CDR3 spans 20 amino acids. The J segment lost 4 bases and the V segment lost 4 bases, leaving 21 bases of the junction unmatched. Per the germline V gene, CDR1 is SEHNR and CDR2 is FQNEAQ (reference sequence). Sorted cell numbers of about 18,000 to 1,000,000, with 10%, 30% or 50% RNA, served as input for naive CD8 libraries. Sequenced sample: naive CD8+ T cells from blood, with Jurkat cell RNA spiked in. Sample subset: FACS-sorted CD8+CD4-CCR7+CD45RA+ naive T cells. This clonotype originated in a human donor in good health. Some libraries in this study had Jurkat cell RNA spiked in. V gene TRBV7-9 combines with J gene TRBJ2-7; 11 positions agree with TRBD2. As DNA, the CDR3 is TGTGCCAGCAGCTCTAGTCCCGGGGCCCTAGCGGGGGGACTAGGGTACGAGCAGTACTTC. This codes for CASSSSPGALAGGLGYEQYF.